Shown below are 13 T cell receptor beta chains from a single sample sequenced in a study of blood T cell repertoires in COVID-19. Using immunoSEQ multiplex PCR, the repertoire was profiled, and TCRdb retains in-frame clones only, with some absent. In the table there are roughly 280,000 clones, approximately 86% of which are singletons. Sequenced input: peripheral blood. The origin of the receptors is a middle-aged man with active or convalescent COVID-19.

The V gene is TRBV2, the J gene TRBJ2-5; the match to TRBD2 covers 7 bases. Germline-derived CDR1 and CDR2 are SNHLY and FYNNEI. The J segment lost 3 bases and the V segment lost 8 bases, leaving 6 bases of the junction unmatched. The CDR3 is 13 residues long. The CDR3: CASVAGDKETQYF. The CDR3 DNA follows: TGTGCCAGCGTCGCGGGAGATAAAGAGACCCAGTACTTC.

The CDR3 coding sequence is TGTGCCAGCAGCCAGGGGTACGGGGATACGCAGTATTTT. It encodes CASSQGYGDTQYF. J is TRBJ2-3 and V is TRBV7-3, with D possibly TRBD1 on 6 matching bases. Germline V gives CDR1 SGHTA, CDR2 FQGTGA. With 5 bases removed from V and 6 bases from J, the gap between germline ends came to 12 bases. The CDR3 totals 13 residues. The entire variable domain, with the rest obtained from reference TRBV7-3 and TRBJ2-3, is as follows: GAGVSQTPSNKVTEKGKYVELRCDPISGHTALYWYRQSLGQGPEFLIYFQGTGAADDSGLPNDRFFAVRPEGSVSTLKIQRTERGDSAVYLCASSQGYGDTQYFGPGTRLTVL.

V gene TRBV3-1 (or the pseudogene TRBV3-2) combines with J gene TRBJ1-3, with TRBD1 as a possible D gene (6 bases). V was pared by 2 bases and J by 3 bases, with 17 bases between. This CDR3 contains 17 residues. CDR1 LGHDT and CDR2 YNNKEL come from the germline V gene (reference sequence). The CDR3 sequence is CASSQYSPDRLGNTIYF. For the CDR3, the DNA is TGTGCCAGCAGCCAATATTCCCCCGACAGGCTTGGAAACACCATATATTTT.

This chain uses TRBV18 with TRBJ2-7, with a possible D match to TRBD1 (7 bases). Germline V gene lookup returns CDR1 KGHSH and CDR2 LQKENI. CDR3 length: 14 amino acids. The V end lost 6 bases, the J end lost 1 base, and 13 bases lay between the germline ends. In DNA, the CDR3 is TGTGCCAGCTCTCGCGGGGACAGATCCTACGAGCAGTACTTC. Its protein is CASSRGDRSYEQYF.

This clone was observed once. The sample holds other DNA sequences that translate to the same CDR3. This chain uses TRBV28 with TRBJ1-5, with 7 bases that match TRBD1. The CDR3 totals 15 residues. The trim removed 4 bases at V and 4 bases at J, leaving 7 bases unmatched. CDR1 and CDR2 from the germline V gene are MDHEN and SYDVKM. The CDR3, as DNA: TGTGCCAGCAGTTCCGGACAGGCTGGGAATCAGCCCCAGCATTTT. Protein product: CASSSGQAGNQPQHF.

The rearrangement joins TRBV27 to TRBJ1-1; D gene uncertain. The V and J ends lost 5 bases and 5 bases respectively, with 15 bases between them. This CDR3 region has 14 residues. Germline V gene data show CDR1 as MNHEY and CDR2 as SMNVEV (reference sequence). The CDR3 sequence is CASSGWRVRTEAFF. CDR3 DNA: TGTGCCAGCAGTGGGTGGAGGGTGAGGACTGAAGCTTTCTTT.

The V gene is TRBV28, the J gene TRBJ2-2, with TRBD2 identical over 10 bases. Germline V gene data show CDR1 as MDHEN and CDR2 as SYDVKM. J gave up 0 bases and V 7 bases, and 11 bases lay outside the gene matches. The CDR3 runs 18 residues. In nucleotides, the CDR3 is TGTGCCAGCATTCCTGGGGTAGCGGGGGGCCCGAACACCGGGGAGCTGTTTTTT. Translated: CASIPGVAGGPNTGELFF.

This clone was seen only once. This rearrangement joins TRBV6-1 to TRBJ2-7; 9 bases are shared with TRBD1. The CDR3 totals 15 residues. The V and J ends lost 2 bases and 4 bases, in that order; junction bases with no gene match: 6. CDR1 MNHNS and CDR2 SASEGT come from the germline V gene. The CDR3 spells CASSEPGTGRYEQYF. CDR3 nucleotides: TGTGCCAGCAGTGAACCCGGGACAGGGAGATACGAGCAGTACTTC.

J is TRBJ2-3 and V is TRBV19, with 7 bases that match TRBD2. The CDR3 covers 15 residues. From germline, CDR1 is LNHDA and CDR2 SQIVND (reference sequence). With 1 base clipped from V and 6 bases from J, the junction kept 7 bases outside the gene matches. In nucleotides, the CDR3 is TGTGCCAGTAGTATAGCGGGGGGACTCGGGGATACGCAGTATTTT. Its translation: CASSIAGGLGDTQYF.

The chain uses TRBV13 and TRBJ2-5; possible D gene TRBD1, 6 bases. Germline-derived CDR1 and CDR2 are PRHDT and FYEKMQ (reference sequence). Trimming pared 5 bases from V and 2 bases from J, leaving 15 bases between. The CDR3 extends over 15 amino acids. CDR3 loop: CASSPQGQQQETQYF. In DNA, the CDR3 is TGTGCCAGCAGCCCCCAAGGACAGCAACAAGAGACCCAGTACTTC.

The chain links TRBV28 to TRBJ1-6, with a possible D match to TRBD1 (6 bases). Deletions cut 4 bases from V and 5 bases from J, with 15 bases between. Germline values: CDR1 MDHEN, CDR2 SYDVKM. The CDR3 is made up of 16 amino acids. CDR3 coding DNA: TGTGCCAGCAGTTACCAACAGGGAAGGAATAATTCACCCCTCCACTTT. Protein: CASSYQQGRNNSPLHF.

The chain links TRBV14 to TRBJ1-4; TRBD1 is a possible D gene (5 bases). This CDR3 comprises 16 residues. Germline V gene data show CDR1 as SGHDN and CDR2 as FVKESK. V lost 0 bases to trimming and J lost 6 bases, with 14 bases between them. The DNA for the CDR3 is TGTGCCAGCAGCCAAGATGGCGGGGGAGAAGATGAAAAACTGTTTTTT. Amino acid sequence: CASSQDGGGEDEKLFF.

This chain joins TRBV5-1 and TRBJ2-1, with D possibly TRBD2 on 6 matching bases. CDR1 and CDR2 (germline): SGHRS, YFSETQ. The CDR3 is made up of 17 amino acids. Trimming removed 2 bases at V and 1 base at J, with 16 bases between. The CDR3 nucleotides are TGCGCCAGCAGCTTACGACTAGTAAGGTTGTCCTACAATGAGCAGTTCTTC. It yields the protein CASSLRLVRLSYNEQFF.